The 8 T cell receptor beta chains in this list originate from one sample, sequenced in a study of T cell repertoires in cytomegalovirus infection. TCRdb passed the reads through MiXCR, listing each CDR3 protein once. The table lists about 450,000 distinct CDR3 sequences, roughly 30% of them singletons. Input material: PBMCs. The receptors here all came from a human donor in good health (CMV status not recorded). Some clones in this sample may be carry-over from other donors' samples.

This clonotype was observed a few times. The J gene is TRBJ2-5, the V gene TRBV5-6; 9 bases align to TRBD2. This CDR3 has 15 residues. V shed 4 bases and J 4 bases; nucleotides not matched to a gene: 8. From germline, CDR1 is SGHDT and CDR2 YYEEEE. The CDR3 region is CASSKAGGPLETQYF. The CDR3 nucleotides read TGTGCCAGCAGCAAGGCGGGGGGGCCATTAGAGACCCAGTACTTC.

This clonotype was counted once. Without the conserved terminal phenylalanine or tryptophan, this CDR3 likely stems from a read error. V gene TRBV7-3 combines with J gene TRBJ1-5, with D possibly being TRBD1 (6 bases). V lost 2 bases, J lost 11 bases, and 13 bases lay in between. From germline, CDR1 is SGHTA and CDR2 FQGTGA. The CDR3 has 13 residues. CDR3 region: CASSLRARGAQHY. CDR3 bases: TGTGCCAGCAGCTTACGGGCGAGGGGGGCCCAGCATTAT.

The chain recombines TRBV2 with TRBJ2-5, with 8 nucleotides matching TRBD2. Germline V gives CDR1 SNHLY, CDR2 FYNNEI. After removal of 4 bases from V and 5 bases from J, the junction contained 6 bases not matched to a gene. The CDR3 has 14 residues. This CDR3 reads CASSGGGPRETQYF. The CDR3 bases are TGTGCCAGCAGTGGCGGGGGGCCCCGGGAGACCCAGTACTTC. Full variable domain (rest looked up from reference TRBV2 and TRBJ2-5): EPEVTQTPSHQVTQMGQEVILRCVPISNHLYFYWYRQILGQKVEFLVSFYNNEISEKSEIFDDQFSVERPDGSNFTLKIRSTKLEDSAMYFCASSGGGPRETQYFGPGTRLLVL.

The table lists this clonotype with many counts. The chain combines TRBV19 with TRBJ2-3; 8 bases agree with TRBD1. The CDR3 consists of 17 residues. Trimming removed 6 bases from V and 1 base from J; junction bases left unmatched: 12. Germline CDR1 reads LNHDA; CDR2 reads SQIVND (reference sequence). CDR3 sequence reads: CASRNLQGGRGTDTQYF. CDR3 DNA: TGTGCCAGTAGGAACCTACAGGGGGGTCGTGGCACAGATACGCAGTATTTT.

The gene calls are TRBV6-2 or TRBV6-3 and TRBJ2-3, with D maybe TRBD2 (6 bases). The CDR3 spans 17 residues. The ends were cut back, 5 bases at V and 4 bases at J, with 22 bases in the middle. Germline lookup yields CDR1 MNHEY and CDR2 SVGEGT. The CDR3 region is CASSAPGLQWGADTQYF. DNA for the CDR3: TGTGCCAGCAGTGCACCGGGACTCCAATGGGGGGCAGATACGCAGTATTTT.

A note on this clonotype: Germline and junction disagree at one end, which may indicate a read error. V usage is TRBV4-1 and J usage is TRBJ1-1, with TRBD1 as a possible D gene (5 bases). Looked up from germline, CDR1 is MGHRA and CDR2 is YSYEKL. The CDR3 is made up of 14 amino acids. As DNA, the CDR3 is TGCGCCAGCCGCCAAGATCTGGCAGGGAATGAAGCTTTCTTT. This codes for CASRQDLAGNEAFF.

The genes are TRBV2 and TRBJ2-1; 13 bases map to TRBD2. Losses at the gene ends were 7 bases for V and 10 bases for J; bases not matched to a gene: 10. Germline V lookup: CDR1 SNHLY, CDR2 FYNNEI. The CDR3 contains 15 residues. The CDR3 region has the DNA TGTGCCAGCACGGAGGGACTAGCGGGGCCCGGGGAGCAGTTCTTC. Protein product: CASTEGLAGPGEQFF.

In this sample, this clonotype turned up a few times. The rearrangement links TRBV5-1 to TRBJ2-7; D is perhaps TRBD2 (6 bases). The germline gives CDR1 SGHRS, CDR2 YFSETQ. The CDR3 loop spans 15 amino acids. V was clipped by 4 bases and J by 3 bases, with 17 bases between them. The CDR3 sequence: CASSADAGLDYEQYF. Written as DNA, the CDR3 is TGCGCCAGCAGCGCGGATGCGGGGTTGGACTACGAGCAGTACTTC.